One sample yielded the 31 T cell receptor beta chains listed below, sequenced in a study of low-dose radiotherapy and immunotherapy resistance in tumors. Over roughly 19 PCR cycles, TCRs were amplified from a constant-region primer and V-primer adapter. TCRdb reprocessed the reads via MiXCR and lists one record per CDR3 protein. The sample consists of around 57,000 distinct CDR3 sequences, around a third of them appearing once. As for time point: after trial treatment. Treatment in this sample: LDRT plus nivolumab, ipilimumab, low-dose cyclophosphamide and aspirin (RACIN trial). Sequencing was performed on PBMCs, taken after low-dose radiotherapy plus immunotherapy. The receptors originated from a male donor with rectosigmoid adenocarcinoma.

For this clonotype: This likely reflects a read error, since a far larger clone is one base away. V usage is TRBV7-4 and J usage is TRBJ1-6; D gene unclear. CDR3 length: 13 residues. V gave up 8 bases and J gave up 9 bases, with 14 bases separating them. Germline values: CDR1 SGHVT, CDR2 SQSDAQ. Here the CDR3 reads CASGLGLGSPLHF. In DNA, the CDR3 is TGTGCCAGCGGCCTGGGCCTGGGTTCACCCCTCCACTTT.

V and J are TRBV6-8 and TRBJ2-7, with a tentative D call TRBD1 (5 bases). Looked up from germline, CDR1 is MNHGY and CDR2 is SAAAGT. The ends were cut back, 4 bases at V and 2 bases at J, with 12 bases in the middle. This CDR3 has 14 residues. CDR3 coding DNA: TGTGCCAGCAGTTCGGGCAGGGCTCCCTACGAGCAGTACTTC. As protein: CASSSGRAPYEQYF.

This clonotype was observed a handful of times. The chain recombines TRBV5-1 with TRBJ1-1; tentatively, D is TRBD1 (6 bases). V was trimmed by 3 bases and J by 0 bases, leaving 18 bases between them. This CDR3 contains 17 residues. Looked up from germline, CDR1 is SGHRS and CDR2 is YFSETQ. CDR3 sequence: CASSSVIQGKMNTEAFF. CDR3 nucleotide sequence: TGCGCCAGCAGCTCCGTAATACAGGGCAAGATGAACACTGAAGCTTTCTTT.

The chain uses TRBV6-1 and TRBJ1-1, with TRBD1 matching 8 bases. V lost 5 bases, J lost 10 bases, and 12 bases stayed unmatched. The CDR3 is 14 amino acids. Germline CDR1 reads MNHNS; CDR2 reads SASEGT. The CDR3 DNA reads TGTGCCAGCAGTACGACAGGGGCCGCCGAGGGAGCTTTCTTT. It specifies CASSTTGAAEGAFF.

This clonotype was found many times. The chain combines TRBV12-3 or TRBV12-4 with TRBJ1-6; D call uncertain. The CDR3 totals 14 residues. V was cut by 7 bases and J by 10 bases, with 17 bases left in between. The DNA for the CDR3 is TGTGCCAGCAACCGAGGCCTCTCTGGGTCACCCCTCCACTTT. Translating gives CASNRGLSGSPLHF.

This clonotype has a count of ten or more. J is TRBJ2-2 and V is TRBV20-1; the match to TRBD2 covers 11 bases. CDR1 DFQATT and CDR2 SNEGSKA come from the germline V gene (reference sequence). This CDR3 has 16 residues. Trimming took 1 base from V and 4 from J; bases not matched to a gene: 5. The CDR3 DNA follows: TGCAGTGCTAGAGCTAGGACTAGCGGGCTCACCGGGGAGCTGTTTTTT. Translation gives CSARARTSGLTGELFF.

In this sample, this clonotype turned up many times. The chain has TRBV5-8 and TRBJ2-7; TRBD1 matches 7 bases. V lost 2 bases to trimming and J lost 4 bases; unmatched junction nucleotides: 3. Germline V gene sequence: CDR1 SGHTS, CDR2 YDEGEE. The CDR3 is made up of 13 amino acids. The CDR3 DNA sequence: TGTGCCAGCAGCTTCTCGACAGGGTACGAGCAGTACTTC. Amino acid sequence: CASSFSTGYEQYF. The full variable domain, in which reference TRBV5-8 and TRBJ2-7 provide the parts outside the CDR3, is EAGVTQSPTHLIKTRGQQATLRCSPISGHTSVYWYQQALGLGLQFLLWYDEGEERNRGNFPPRFSGRQFPNYSSELNVNALELEDSALYLCASSFSTGYEQYFGPGTRLTVT.

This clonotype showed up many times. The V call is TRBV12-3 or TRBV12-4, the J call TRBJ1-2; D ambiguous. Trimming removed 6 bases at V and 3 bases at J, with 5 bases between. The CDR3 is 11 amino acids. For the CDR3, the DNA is TGTGCCAGCAGACTTTACTATGGCTACACCTTC. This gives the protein CASRLYYGYTF.

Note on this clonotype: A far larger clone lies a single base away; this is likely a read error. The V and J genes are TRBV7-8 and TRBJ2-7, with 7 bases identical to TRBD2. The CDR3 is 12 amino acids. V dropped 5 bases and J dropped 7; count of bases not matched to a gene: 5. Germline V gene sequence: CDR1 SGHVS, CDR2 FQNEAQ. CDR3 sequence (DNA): TGTGCCAGCAGCGCAAGCGGGAATGAGCAGTACTTC. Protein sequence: CASSASGNEQYF.

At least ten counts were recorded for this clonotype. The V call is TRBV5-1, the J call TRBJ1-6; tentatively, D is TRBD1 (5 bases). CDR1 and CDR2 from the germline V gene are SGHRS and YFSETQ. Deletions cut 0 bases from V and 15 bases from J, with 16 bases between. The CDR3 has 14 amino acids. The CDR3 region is CASSLAMGESYLHF. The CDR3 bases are TGCGCCAGCAGCTTGGCGATGGGGGAGTCGTACCTCCACTTT.

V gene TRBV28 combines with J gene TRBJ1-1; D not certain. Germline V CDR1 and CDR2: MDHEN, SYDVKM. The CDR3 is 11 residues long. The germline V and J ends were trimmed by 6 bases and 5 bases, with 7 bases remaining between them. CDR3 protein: CASSSRTEAFF. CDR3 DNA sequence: TGTGCCAGCAGCAGCCGGACTGAAGCTTTCTTT.

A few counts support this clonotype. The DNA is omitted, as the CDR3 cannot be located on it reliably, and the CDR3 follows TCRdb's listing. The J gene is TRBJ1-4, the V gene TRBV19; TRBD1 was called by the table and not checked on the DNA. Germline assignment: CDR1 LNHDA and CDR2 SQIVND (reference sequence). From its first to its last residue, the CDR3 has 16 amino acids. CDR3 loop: CASSNVGTTNEKLFFF.

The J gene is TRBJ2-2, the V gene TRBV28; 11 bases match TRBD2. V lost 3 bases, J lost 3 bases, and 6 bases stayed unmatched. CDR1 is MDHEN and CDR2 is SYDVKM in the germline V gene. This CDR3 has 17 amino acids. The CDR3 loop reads CASSLRLAGGHTGELFF. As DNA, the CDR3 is TGTGCCAGCAGTTTGAGGCTAGCGGGAGGCCACACCGGGGAGCTGTTTTTT.

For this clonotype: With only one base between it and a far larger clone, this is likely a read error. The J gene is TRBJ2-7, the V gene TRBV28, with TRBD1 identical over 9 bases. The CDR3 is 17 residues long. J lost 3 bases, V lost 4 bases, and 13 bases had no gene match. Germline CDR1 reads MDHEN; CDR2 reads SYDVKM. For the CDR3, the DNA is TGTGCCAGCAGTTCCAGGGCCGGGACAGGGATACACTACGAGCAGTACTTC. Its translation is CASSSRAGTGIHYEQYF.

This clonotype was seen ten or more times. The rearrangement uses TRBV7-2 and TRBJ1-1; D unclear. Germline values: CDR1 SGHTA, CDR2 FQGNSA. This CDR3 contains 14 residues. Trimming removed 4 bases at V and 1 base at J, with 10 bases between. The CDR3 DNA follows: TGTGCCAGCAGCTCCTCTCATGCGAACACTGAAGCTTTCTTT. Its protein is CASSSSHANTEAFF.

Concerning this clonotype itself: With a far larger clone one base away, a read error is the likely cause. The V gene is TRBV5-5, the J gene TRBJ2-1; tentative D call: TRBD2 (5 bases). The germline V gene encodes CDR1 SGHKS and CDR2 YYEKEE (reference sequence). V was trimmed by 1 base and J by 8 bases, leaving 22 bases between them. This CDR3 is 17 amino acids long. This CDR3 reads CASSLWVAGKTNDEQFF. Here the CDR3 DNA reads TGTGCCAGCAGCTTGTGGGTAGCCGGGAAAACTAACGATGAGCAGTTCTTC. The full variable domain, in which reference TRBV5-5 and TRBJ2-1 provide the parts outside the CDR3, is DAGVTQSPTHLIKTRGQQVTLRCSPISGHKSVSWYQQVLGQGPQFIFQYYEKEERGRGNFPDRFSARQFPNYSSELNVNALLLGDSALYLCASSLWVAGKTNDEQFFGPGTRLTVL.

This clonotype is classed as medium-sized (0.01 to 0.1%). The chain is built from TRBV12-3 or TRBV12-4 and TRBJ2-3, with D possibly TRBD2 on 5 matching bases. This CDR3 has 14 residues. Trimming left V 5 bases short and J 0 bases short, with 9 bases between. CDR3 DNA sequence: TGTGCCAGCAGTAGCCTAGCTAGCACAGATACGCAGTATTTT. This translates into CASSSLASTDTQYF.

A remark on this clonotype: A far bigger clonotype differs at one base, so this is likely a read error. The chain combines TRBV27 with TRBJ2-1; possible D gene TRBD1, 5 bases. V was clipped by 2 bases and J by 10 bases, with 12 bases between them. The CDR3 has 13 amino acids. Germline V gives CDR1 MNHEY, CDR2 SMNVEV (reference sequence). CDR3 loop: CASSLQGANEQFF. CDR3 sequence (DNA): TGTGCCAGCAGTTTACAGGGCGCCAACGAGCAGTTCTTC.

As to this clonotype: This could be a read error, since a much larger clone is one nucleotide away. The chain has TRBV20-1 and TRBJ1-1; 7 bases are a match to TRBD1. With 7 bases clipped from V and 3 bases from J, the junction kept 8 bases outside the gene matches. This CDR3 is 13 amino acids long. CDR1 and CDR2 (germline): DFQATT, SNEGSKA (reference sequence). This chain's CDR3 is CSVSTGDYTEAFF. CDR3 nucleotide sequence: TGCAGTGTTTCCACAGGGGACTACACTGAAGCTTTCTTT.

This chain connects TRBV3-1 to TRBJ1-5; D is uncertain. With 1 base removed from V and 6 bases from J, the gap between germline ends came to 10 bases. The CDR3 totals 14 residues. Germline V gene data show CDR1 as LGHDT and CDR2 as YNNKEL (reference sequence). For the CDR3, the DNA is TGTGCCAGCAGCCAAGGGCAGCAAGGTCAGCCCCAGCATTTT. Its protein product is CASSQGQQGQPQHF.

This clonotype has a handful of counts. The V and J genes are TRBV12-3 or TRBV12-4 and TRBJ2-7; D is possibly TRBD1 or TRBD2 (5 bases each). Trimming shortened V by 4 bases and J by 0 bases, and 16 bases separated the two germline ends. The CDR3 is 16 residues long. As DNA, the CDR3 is TGTGCCAGCAGTTCCCTCGGGGACGGAAGCTCCTACGAGCAGTACTTC. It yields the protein CASSSLGDGSSYEQYF.

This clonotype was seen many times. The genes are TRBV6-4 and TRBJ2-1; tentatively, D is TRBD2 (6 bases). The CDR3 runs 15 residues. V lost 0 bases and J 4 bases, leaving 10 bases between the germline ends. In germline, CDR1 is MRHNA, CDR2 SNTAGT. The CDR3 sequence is CASSDSRDFYNEQFF. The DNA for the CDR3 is TGTGCCAGCAGTGACTCAAGGGACTTTTACAATGAGCAGTTCTTC.

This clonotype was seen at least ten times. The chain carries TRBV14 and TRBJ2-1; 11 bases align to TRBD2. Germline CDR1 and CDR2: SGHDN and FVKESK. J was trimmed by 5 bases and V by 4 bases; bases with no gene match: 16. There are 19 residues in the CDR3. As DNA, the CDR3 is TGTGCCAGCAGCCCATTTGTGGGTATAGCGGGAGGGCAGAACAATGAGCAGTTCTTC. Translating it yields CASSPFVGIAGGQNNEQFF.

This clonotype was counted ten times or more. The CDR3 DNA sequence: TGTGCCAGCAGCCTCCAGGGCGTCGGTTCACCCCTCCACTTT. It specifies CASSLQGVGSPLHF. This sequence joins TRBV3-1 and TRBJ1-6; TRBD1 might be the D (5 bases). The CDR3 totals 14 residues. Trimming cost V 4 bases and J 9 bases, with 13 bases left between them. Germline V gives CDR1 LGHDT, CDR2 YNNKEL (reference sequence).

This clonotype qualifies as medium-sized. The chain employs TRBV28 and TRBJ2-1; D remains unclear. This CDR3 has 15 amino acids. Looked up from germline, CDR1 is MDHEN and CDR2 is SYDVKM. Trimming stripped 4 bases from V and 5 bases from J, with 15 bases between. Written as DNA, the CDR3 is TGTGCCAGCAGTTCTATTGAGTTAATCCACAATGAGCAGTTCTTC. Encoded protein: CASSSIELIHNEQFF. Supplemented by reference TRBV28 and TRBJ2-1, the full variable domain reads DVKVTQSSRYLVKRTGEKVFLECVQDMDHENMFWYRQDPGLGLRLIYFSYDVKMKEKGDIPEGYSVSREKKERFSLILESASTNQTSMYLCASSSIELIHNEQFFGPGTRLTVL.

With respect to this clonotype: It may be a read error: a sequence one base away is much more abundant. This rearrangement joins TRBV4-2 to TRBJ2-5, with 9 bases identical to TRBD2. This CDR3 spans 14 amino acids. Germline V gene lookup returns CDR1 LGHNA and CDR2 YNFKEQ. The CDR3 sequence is CTSSPGGGAETQYF. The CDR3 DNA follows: TGTACCAGCAGCCCGGGCGGGGGGGCTGAGACCCAGTACTTC.

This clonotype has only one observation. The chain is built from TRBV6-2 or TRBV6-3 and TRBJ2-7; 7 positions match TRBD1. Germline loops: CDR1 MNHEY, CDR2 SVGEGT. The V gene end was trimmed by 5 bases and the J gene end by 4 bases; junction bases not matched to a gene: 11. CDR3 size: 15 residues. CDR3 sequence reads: CASSVDRVSSYEQYF. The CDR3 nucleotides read TGTGCCAGCAGTGTTGACAGGGTTTCATCGTACGAGCAGTACTTC.

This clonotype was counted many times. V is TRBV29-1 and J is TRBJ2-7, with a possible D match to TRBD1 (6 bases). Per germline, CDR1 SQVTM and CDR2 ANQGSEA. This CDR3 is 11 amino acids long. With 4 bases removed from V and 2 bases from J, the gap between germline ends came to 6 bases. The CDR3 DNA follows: TGCAGCGTTGGGACAGCCTACGAGCAGTACTTC. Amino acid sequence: CSVGTAYEQYF.

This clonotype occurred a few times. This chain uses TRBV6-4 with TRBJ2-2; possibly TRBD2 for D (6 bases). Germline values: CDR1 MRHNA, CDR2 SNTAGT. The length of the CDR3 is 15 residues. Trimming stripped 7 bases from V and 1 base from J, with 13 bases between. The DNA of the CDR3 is TGTGCCAGCACGTGGTCAGCGGGGAACACCGGGGAGCTGTTTTTT. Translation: CASTWSAGNTGELFF.

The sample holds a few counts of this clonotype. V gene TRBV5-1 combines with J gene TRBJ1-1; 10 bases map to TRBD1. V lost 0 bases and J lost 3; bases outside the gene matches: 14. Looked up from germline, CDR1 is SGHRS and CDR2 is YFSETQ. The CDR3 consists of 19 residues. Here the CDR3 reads CASSLALRDRGEVHTEAFF. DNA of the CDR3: TGCGCCAGCAGCTTGGCTTTAAGGGACAGGGGAGAAGTTCACACTGAAGCTTTCTTT.

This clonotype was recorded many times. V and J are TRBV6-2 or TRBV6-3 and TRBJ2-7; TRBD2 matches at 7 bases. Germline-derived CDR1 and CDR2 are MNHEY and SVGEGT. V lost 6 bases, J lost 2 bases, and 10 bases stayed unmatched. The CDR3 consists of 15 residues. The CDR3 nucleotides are TGTGCCAGCAGCGGACCGGGACTACCCACCTACGAGCAGTACTTC. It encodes CASSGPGLPTYEQYF.